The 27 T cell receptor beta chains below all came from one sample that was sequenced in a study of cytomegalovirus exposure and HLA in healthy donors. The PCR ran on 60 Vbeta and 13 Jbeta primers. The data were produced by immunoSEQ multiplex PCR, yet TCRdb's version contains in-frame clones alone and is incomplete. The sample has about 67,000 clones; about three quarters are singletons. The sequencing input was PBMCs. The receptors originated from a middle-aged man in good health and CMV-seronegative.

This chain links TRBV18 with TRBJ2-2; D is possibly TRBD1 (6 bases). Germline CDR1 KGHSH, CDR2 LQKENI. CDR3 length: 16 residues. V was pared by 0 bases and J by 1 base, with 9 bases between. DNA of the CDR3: TGTGCCAGCTCACCACCGGGGGCAGGGAACACCGGGGAGCTGTTTTTT. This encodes CASSPPGAGNTGELFF.

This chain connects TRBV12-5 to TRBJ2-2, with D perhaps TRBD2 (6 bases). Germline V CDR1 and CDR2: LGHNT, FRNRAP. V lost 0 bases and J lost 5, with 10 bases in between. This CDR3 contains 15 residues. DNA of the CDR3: TGTGCTAGTGGTTTGGTAGCGGGTGGGACCGGGGAGCTGTTTTTT. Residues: CASGLVAGGTGELFF.

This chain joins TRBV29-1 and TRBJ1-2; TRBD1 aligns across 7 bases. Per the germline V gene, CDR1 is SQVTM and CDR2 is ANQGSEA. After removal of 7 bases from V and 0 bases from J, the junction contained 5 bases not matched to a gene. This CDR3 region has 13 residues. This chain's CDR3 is CSAPGTANYGYTF. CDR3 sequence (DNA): TGCAGCGCCCCCGGGACAGCTAACTATGGCTACACCTTC.

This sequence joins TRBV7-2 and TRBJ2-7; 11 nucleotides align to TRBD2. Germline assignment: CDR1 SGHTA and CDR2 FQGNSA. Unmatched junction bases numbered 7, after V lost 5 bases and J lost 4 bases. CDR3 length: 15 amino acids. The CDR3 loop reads CASSIRTSGRYEQYF. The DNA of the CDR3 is TGTGCCAGCAGCATTCGAACTAGCGGGAGATACGAGCAGTACTTC. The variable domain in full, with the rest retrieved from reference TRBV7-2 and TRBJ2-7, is GAGVSQSPSNKVTEKGKDVELRCDPISGHTALYWYRQSLGQGLEFLIYFQGNSAPDKSGLPSDRFSAERTGGSVSTLTIQRTQQEDSAVYLCASSIRTSGRYEQYFGPGTRLTVT.

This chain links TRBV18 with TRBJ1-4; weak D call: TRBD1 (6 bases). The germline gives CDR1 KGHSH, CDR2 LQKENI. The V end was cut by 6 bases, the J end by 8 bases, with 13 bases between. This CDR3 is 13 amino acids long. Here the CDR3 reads CASSSQGPEKLFF. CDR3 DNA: TGTGCCAGCTCGTCCCAGGGGCCCGAAAAACTGTTTTTT.

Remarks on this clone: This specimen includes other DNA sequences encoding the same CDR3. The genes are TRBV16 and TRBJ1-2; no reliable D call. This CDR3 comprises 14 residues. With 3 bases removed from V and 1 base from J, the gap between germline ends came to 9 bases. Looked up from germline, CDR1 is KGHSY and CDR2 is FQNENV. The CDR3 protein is CASSQGPFNYGYTF. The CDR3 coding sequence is TGTGCCAGCAGCCAGGGCCCTTTTAACTATGGCTACACCTTC.

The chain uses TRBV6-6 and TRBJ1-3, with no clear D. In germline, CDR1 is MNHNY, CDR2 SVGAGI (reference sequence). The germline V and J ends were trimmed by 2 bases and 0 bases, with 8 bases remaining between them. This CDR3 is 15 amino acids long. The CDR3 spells CASSYVSVSGNTIYF. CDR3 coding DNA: TGTGCCAGCAGTTACGTTTCCGTCTCTGGAAACACCATATATTTT.

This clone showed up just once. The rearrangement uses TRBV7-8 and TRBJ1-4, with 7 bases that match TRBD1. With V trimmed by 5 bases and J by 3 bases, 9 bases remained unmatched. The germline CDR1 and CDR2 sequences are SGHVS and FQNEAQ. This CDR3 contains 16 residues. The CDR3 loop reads CASSVGGAVANEKLFF. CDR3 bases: TGTGCCAGCAGCGTAGGGGGCGCGGTGGCTAATGAAAAACTGTTTTTT.

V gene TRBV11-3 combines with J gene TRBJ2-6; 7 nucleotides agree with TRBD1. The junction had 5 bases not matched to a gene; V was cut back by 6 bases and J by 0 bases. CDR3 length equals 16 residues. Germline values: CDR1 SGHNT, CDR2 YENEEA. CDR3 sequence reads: CASSTGADSGANVLTF. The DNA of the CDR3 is TGTGCCAGCAGTACAGGGGCGGACTCTGGGGCCAACGTCCTGACTTTC.

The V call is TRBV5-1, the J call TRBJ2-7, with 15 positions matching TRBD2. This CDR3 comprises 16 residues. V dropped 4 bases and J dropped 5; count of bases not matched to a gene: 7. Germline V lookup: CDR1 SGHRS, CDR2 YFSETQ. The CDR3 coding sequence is TGCGCCAGCAGCACTGGGACTAGCGGGAGGTTCAACGAGCAGTACTTC. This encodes CASSTGTSGRFNEQYF.

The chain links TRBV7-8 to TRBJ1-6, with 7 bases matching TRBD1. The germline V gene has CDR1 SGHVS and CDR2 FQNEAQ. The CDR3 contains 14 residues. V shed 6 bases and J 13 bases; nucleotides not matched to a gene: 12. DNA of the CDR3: TGTGCCAGCAGGCCAGGGACAGTTATCGTGCCCCTCCACTTT. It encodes CASRPGTVIVPLHF.

The CDR3: CASSDSVNSEAFF. Written as DNA, the CDR3 is TGTGCCAGCAGTGACTCTGTCAATTCTGAAGCTTTCTTT. The rearrangement links TRBV6-4 to TRBJ1-1; no firm D call. Per the germline V gene, CDR1 is MRHNA and CDR2 is SNTAGT. The V end lost 0 bases, the J end lost 6 bases, and 8 bases lay between the germline ends. This CDR3 has 13 amino acids.

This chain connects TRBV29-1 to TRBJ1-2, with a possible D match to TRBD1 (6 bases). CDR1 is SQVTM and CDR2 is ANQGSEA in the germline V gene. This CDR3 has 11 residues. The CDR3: CSTLQGPGYTF. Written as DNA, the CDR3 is TGCAGTACCTTACAGGGTCCCGGCTACACCTTC.

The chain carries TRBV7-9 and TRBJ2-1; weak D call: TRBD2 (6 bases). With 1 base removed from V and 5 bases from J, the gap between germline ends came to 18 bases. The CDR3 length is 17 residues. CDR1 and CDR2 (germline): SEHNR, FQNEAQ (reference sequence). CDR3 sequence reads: CASSLVAGTGGNNEQFF. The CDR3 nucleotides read TGTGCCAGCAGCTTAGTCGCGGGGACCGGCGGTAACAATGAGCAGTTCTTC. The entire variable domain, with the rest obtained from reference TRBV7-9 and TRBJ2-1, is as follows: DTGVSQNPRHKITKRGQNVTFRCDPISEHNRLYWYRQTLGQGPEFLTYFQNEAQLEKSRLLSDRFSAERPKGSFSTLEIQRTEQGDSAMYLCASSLVAGTGGNNEQFFGPGTRLTVL.

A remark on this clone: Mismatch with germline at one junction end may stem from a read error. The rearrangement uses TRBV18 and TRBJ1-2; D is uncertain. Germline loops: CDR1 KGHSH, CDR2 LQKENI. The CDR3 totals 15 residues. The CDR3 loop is CASSPESLGYYGHTF. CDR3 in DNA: TGTGCCAGCTCACCAGAAAGCCTGGGTTACTATGGCCACACCTTC.

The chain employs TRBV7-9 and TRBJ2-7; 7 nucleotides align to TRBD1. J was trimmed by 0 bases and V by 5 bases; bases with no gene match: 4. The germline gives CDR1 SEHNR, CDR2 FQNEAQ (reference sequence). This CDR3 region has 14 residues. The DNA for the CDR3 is TGTGCCAGCAGCAAAAGACAGGGCTCCTACGAGCAGTACTTC. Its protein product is CASSKRQGSYEQYF.

CDR3 sequence reads: CASSQRGGKMDSNEKLFF. CDR3 sequence (DNA): TGCGCCAGCAGTCAACGGGGGGGGAAAATGGACAGCAATGAAAAACTGTTTTTT. The rearrangement uses TRBV23-1 and TRBJ1-4, with D possibly being TRBD1 (6 bases). TRBV23-1 is known as an ORF, though its function is uncertain. The CDR3 spans 18 residues. Trimming removed 2 bases at V and 5 bases at J, with 21 bases between.

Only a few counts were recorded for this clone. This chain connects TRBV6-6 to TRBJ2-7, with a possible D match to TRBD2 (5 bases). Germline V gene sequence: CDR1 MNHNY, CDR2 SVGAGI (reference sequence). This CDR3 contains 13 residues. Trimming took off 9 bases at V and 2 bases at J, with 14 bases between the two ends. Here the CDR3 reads CASTNHGTYEQYF. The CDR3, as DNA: TGTGCCAGTACGAACCACGGGACCTACGAGCAGTACTTC.

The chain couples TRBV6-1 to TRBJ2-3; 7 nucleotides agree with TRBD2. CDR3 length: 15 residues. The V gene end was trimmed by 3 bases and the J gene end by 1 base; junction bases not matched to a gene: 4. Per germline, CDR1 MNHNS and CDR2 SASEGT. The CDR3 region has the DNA TGTGCCAGCAGTGATGGGGGGGTAGGCACAGATACGCAGTATTTT. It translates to CASSDGGVGTDTQYF.

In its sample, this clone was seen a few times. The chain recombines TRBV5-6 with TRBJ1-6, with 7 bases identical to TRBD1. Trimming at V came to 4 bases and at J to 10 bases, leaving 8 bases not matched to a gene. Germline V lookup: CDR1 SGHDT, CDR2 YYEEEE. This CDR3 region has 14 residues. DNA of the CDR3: TGTGCCAGCAGCCGACAGGGTCCGGGGTCACCCCTCCACTTT. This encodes CASSRQGPGSPLHF.

In DNA form, the CDR3 reads TGCGCCAGCAGCCACTTACTAGCCCGACCAGCGAACATTCAGTACTTC. Translated, it gives CASSHLLARPANIQYF. The V and J genes are TRBV4-1 and TRBJ2-4; possibly TRBD2 for D (6 bases). This CDR3 contains 16 residues. With 3 bases removed from V and 7 bases from J, the gap between germline ends came to 19 bases. Germline CDR1 MGHRA, CDR2 YSYEKL.

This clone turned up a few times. In DNA, the CDR3 is TGTGCCAGCAGAGCCGGGACAGGGGAGTCCTACGAGCAGTACTTC. Protein sequence: CASRAGTGESYEQYF. This chain links TRBV6-1 with TRBJ2-7; the match to TRBD1 covers 10 bases. In germline, CDR1 is MNHNS, CDR2 SASEGT. V lost 6 bases and J lost 1; bases outside the gene matches: 6. This CDR3 is built from 15 residues.

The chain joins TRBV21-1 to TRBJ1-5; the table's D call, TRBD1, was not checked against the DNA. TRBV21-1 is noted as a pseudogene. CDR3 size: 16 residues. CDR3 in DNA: TGTGCCAGCAGCACCCTAGGACAGGGAAGCAATCAGCCCCAGCATTTT. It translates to CASSTLGQGSNQPQHF.

The CDR3: CASSLDRGVAQPQHF. The CDR3 nucleotides are TGTGCCAGTAGTCTTGACAGGGGGGTCGCTCAGCCCCAGCATTTT. The chain recombines TRBV19 with TRBJ1-5; 9 bases fit TRBD1. The CDR3 has 15 amino acids. Germline CDR1 LNHDA, CDR2 SQIVND (reference sequence). J was trimmed by 6 bases and V by 5 bases; bases with no gene match: 8.

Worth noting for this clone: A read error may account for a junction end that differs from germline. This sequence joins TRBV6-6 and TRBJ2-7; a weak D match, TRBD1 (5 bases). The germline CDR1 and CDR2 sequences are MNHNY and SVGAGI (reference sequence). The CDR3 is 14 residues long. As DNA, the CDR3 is TGTGCCAGCAGCTACTCCGTCCAGGGCGGCGAGCAGTACTTC. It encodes CASSYSVQGGEQYF.

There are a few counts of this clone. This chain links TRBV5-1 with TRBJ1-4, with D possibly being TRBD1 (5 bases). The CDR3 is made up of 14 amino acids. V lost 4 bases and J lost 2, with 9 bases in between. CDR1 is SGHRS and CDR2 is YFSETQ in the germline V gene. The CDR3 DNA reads TGCGCCAGCAGCGCCTCAGGGACTAATGAAAAACTGTTTTTT. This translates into CASSASGTNEKLFF.

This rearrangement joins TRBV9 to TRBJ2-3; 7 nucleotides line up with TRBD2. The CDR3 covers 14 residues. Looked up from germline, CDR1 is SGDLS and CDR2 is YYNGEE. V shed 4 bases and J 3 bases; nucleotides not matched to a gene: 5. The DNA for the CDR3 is TGTGCCAGCAGCCCGACTAGCTATACAGATACGCAGTATTTT. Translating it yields CASSPTSYTDTQYF.